This T cell receptor (beta chain) was sequenced for a study of blood T cell repertoires in COVID-19. Individuals drawn from 24 US areas were roughly 18 to 95 years old. The method was immunoSEQ multiplex PCR; TCRdb's version includes in-frame clones alone and lacks a portion of them. This table has a few hundred thousand clones, about 88% appearing once. A few counts support this clone. The CDR3 length is 16 residues. V lost 5 bases and J lost 4; bases outside the gene matches: 8. Germline V lookup: CDR1 MNHEY, CDR2 SVGEGT. This TCR was recovered from a woman younger than 35 who had been exposed to COVID-19. The gene calls are TRBV6-2 or TRBV6-3 and TRBJ2-5, with 12 bases fitting TRBD2. The sequenced sample was PBMCs or T cells enriched from blood (not recorded which). CDR3 nucleotide sequence: TGTGCCAGCAGTACACTAGCGGGGGGACCCCCAGAGACCCAGTACTTC. Translation gives CASSTLAGGPPETQYF.